This TCR beta chain was sequenced during a study of blood T cell repertoires in COVID-19 (TCRdb year 2020). In terms of the full investigation: Samples from collaborators originated in the United States, Italy and Spain and spanned both the acute and convalescent phases of COVID-19. The prospective study material was composed of cDNA or gDNA derived from T cells, B-cell-depleted T cells, or PBMCs. Deeply sampled blood TCRbeta repertoires from subjects exposed to, actively infected with, or recovered from COVID-19 were included in the dataset. The repertoires were released in a freely available public database intended as a resource for research on the immune response to SARS-CoV-2. The samples were drawn from two sources: the first 160 participants of the ongoing ImmuneRACE study, and fewer than 1,500 subjects contributed by 6 global collaborators. A de-identified subject ID, COVID-19 status, age in years and sex were almost always included in the sample metadata. Where available, HLA class I and class II types were obtained from metadata supplied by the sample provider rather than from assay-based typing. Overall results and qualifications from the work: The quantity of clinical and demographic metadata differed by source and by participant and was supplied without curation.

To note about this clone: What this receptor recognizes is not known. No qualities accompany the bases; no much larger clone lies one base away.

TCRbeta CDR3 regions were amplified from genomic DNA using the immunoSEQ Assay, a bias-controlled multiplex PCR. In the authors' own workflow: Within the assay, amplification of reference gene primers was used to estimate how many nucleated cells each sample contained. To quantify the absolute abundance of each unique TCRbeta CDR3 rearrangement, sequence reads were collapsed and filtered. For each sample, productive Simpson clonality was calculated as the square root of Simpson's diversity index across productive rearrangements. Sourced from immuneACCESS, this table was stored by TCRdb with only in-frame sequences that have V and J called. A share of the clones is absent; for the studies checked, an unresolved V gene accounts for under half, and the remainder has no known explanation. V and J calls plus clone size are reproduced from that table; the DNA served to infer D and trimming. Recorded for this sample are about 160,000 clones; roughly 85% of them occurred a single time. The ten biggest clones cover approximately 10% of the sample.

Each collaborating institution followed its own protocols to collect whole blood in K2EDTA tubes. For TCRbeta analysis, collaborators shipped samples as frozen whole blood, isolated PBMCs, or DNA extracted from either of those sample types. Counted from cysteine to phenylalanine, this CDR3 has 14 amino acids. This entry keeps only the CDR3 DNA: 42 bases, framed from base 1. V is pared back by 5 bases and J by 2 bases, with 14 bases lying between the germline termini. The germline V gene (reference sequence) yields SGHKS for CDR1 and YYEKEE for CDR2. The TCR was taken from a woman older than 75 with active or convalescent COVID-19. What was sequenced was peripheral blood. The rearranged chain carries TRBV5-5 and TRBJ2-7; the D gene identity is not certain. The nucleotide sequence is TGTGCCAGCAGTCCTCAGTCTCCAACCTACGAGCAGTACTTC. Its protein reads: CASSPQSPTYEQYF.